What follows are 19 T cell receptor beta chains derived from one specimen sequenced in a study of blood T cell repertoires in COVID-19. Only in-frame clones appear in the TCRdb table, and some are missing; sequencing was by immunoSEQ multiplex PCR. The sample records 90,000 to 120,000 clones, approximately 85% being singletons. Sequencing was done on a sample of peripheral blood. The receptors shown here come from a man in his sixties with acute or convalescent COVID-19.

The rearrangement links TRBV3-1 (or the pseudogene TRBV3-2) to TRBJ1-2; TRBD1 matches at 10 bases. Germline CDR1 is LGHDT and CDR2 is YNNKEL (reference sequence). This CDR3 has 15 residues. With 3 bases clipped from V and 6 bases from J, the junction kept 7 bases outside the gene matches. The CDR3 loop is CASSHSDRGLNGYTF. The CDR3 DNA sequence: TGTGCCAGCAGCCATTCCGACAGGGGGCTGAATGGCTACACCTTC.

The V gene is TRBV7-9, the J gene TRBJ2-2, with D possibly being TRBD1 (6 bases). The ends were cut back, 7 bases at V and 1 base at J, with 13 bases in the middle. From germline, CDR1 is SEHNR and CDR2 FQNEAQ (reference sequence). CDR3 length equals 15 residues. The CDR3 nucleotides are TGTGCCAGCACCCCCGGCAGGGGGAACACCGGGGAGCTGTTTTTT. Encoded protein: CASTPGRGNTGELFF. The complete variable domain, with remaining parts taken from reference TRBV7-9 and TRBJ2-2, reads DTGVSQNPRHKITKRGQNVTFRCDPISEHNRLYWYRQTLGQGPEFLTYFQNEAQLEKSRLLSDRFSAERPKGSFSTLEIQRTEQGDSAMYLCASTPGRGNTGELFFGEGSRLTVL.

V usage is TRBV6-5 and J usage is TRBJ1-4; D is ambiguous. Germline CDR1 reads MNHEY; CDR2 reads SVGAGI. The ends were cut back, 5 bases at V and 0 bases at J, with 7 bases in the middle. The CDR3 contains 14 residues. CDR3 protein: CASSIPATNEKLFF. Written as DNA, the CDR3 is TGTGCCAGCAGTATACCGGCAACTAATGAAAAACTGTTTTTT.

V and J are TRBV5-4 and TRBJ2-3, with a tentative D call TRBD2 (5 bases). The ends were cut back, 4 bases at V and 3 bases at J, with 9 bases in the middle. CDR3 size: 13 residues. In germline, CDR1 is SGHNT, CDR2 YYREEE (reference sequence). CDR3 in amino acids: CASSGGFTDTQYF. The DNA of the CDR3 is TGTGCCAGCAGCGGCGGGTTTACAGATACGCAGTATTTT.

The chain couples TRBV19 to TRBJ2-1, with 8 bases that match TRBD2. Trimming took 11 bases from V and 4 from J; bases not matched to a gene: 13. The CDR3 length is 15 residues. Looked up from germline, CDR1 is LNHDA and CDR2 is SQIVND (reference sequence). The CDR3 DNA follows: TGTGCCGTAAAAGGGGGTGCGGGGGGTTACAATGAGCAGTTCTTC. It translates to CAVKGGAGGYNEQFF.

The DNA for the CDR3 is TGTGCCAGCAGTGCTCAGAGGGCCAGCTCCTATAATTCACCCCTCCACTTT. It translates to CASSAQRASSYNSPLHF. V and J are TRBV2 and TRBJ1-6; D gene ambiguous. The CDR3 length is 17 residues. V was trimmed by 4 bases and J by 0 bases, leaving 13 bases between them. Germline V CDR1 and CDR2: SNHLY, FYNNEI.

The J gene is TRBJ2-7, the V gene TRBV3-1 (or the pseudogene TRBV3-2); 10 bases are shared with TRBD2. Germline values: CDR1 LGHDT, CDR2 YNNKEL (reference sequence). V dropped 2 bases and J dropped 7; count of bases not matched to a gene: 5. The CDR3 totals 14 residues. CDR3 sequence (DNA): TGTGCCAGCAGCCAACTAGCGGGAGTGGGGGAGCAGTACTTC. Translating it yields CASSQLAGVGEQYF.

The table lists this clone with a count of one. This chain connects TRBV7-8 to TRBJ2-3, with 16 bases matching TRBD2. The CDR3 has 19 residues. Germline CDR1 and CDR2: SGHVS and FQNEAQ. The V gene end was trimmed by 5 bases and the J gene end by 6 bases; junction bases not matched to a gene: 14. In DNA, the CDR3 is TGTGCCAGCAGCCTAGGGGGACTAGCGGGAGGGCCCGGCTGGGATACGCAGTATTTT. Encoded protein: CASSLGGLAGGPGWDTQYF.

This sequence joins TRBV5-1 and TRBJ2-3; the match to TRBD1 covers 9 bases. The CDR3 runs 15 residues. Per the germline V gene, CDR1 is SGHRS and CDR2 is YFSETQ. The trim removed 4 bases at V and 2 bases at J, leaving 5 bases unmatched. CDR3 in amino acids: CASSPQGAPTDTQYF. As DNA, the CDR3 is TGCGCCAGCAGCCCACAGGGGGCGCCCACAGATACGCAGTATTTT.

The chain links TRBV6-6 to TRBJ2-7, with 9 positions matching TRBD1. The J segment lost 0 bases and the V segment lost 5 bases, leaving 11 bases of the junction unmatched. The germline V gene encodes CDR1 MNHNY and CDR2 SVGAGI (reference sequence). This CDR3 has 17 residues. The CDR3 spells CASSRLAGTGNSYEQYF. As DNA, the CDR3 is TGTGCCAGCAGTCGGCTTGCCGGGACAGGGAACTCCTACGAGCAGTACTTC.

This chain uses TRBV18 with TRBJ1-1, with D possibly being TRBD1 (5 bases). Trimming removed 6 bases from V and 1 base from J, with 15 bases in between. The CDR3 has 15 amino acids. Germline CDR1 and CDR2: KGHSH and LQKENI. The CDR3 sequence is CASSRGDKRNTEAFF. The DNA of the CDR3 is TGTGCCAGCTCTCGGGGGGATAAACGGAACACTGAAGCTTTCTTT.

The chain is built from TRBV12-5 and TRBJ1-2; weak D call: TRBD1 (6 bases). The ends were cut back, 1 base at V and 7 bases at J, with 13 bases in the middle. The CDR3 spans 14 residues. CDR1 and CDR2 from the germline V gene are LGHNT and FRNRAP. In DNA, the CDR3 is TGTGCTAGTGGTTTGGCTTCCGGGGGGCTTGGCTACACCTTC. Protein product: CASGLASGGLGYTF.

The V call is TRBV27, the J call TRBJ2-1; no definite D call. This CDR3 comprises 13 residues. Germline CDR1 reads MNHEY; CDR2 reads SMNVEV (reference sequence). V dropped 2 bases and J dropped 6 bases, with 8 bases sitting between them. The CDR3 region is CASSLPPPNEQFF. In nucleotides, the CDR3 is TGTGCCAGCAGTTTACCCCCTCCCAATGAGCAGTTCTTC.

The J gene is TRBJ2-2, the V gene TRBV4-1; the D is unclear. The CDR3 loop spans 16 amino acids. From germline, CDR1 is MGHRA and CDR2 YSYEKL. V shed 1 base and J shed 4 bases, with 13 bases lying between them. Here the CDR3 reads CASSQVSGLITGELFF. CDR3 coding DNA: TGCGCCAGCAGCCAAGTATCCGGTTTAATCACCGGGGAGCTGTTTTTT.

The CDR3 loop is CASSTQGARGYTF. Written as DNA, the CDR3 is TGTGCCAGCAGTACCCAGGGGGCGCGAGGCTACACCTTC. This rearrangement joins TRBV6-5 to TRBJ1-2; 8 bases line up with TRBD1. CDR3 length: 13 residues. Germline CDR1 and CDR2: MNHEY and SVGAGI. V gave up 5 bases and J gave up 8 bases; unmatched junction bases: 7.

This rearrangement joins TRBV5-1 to TRBJ1-5; 10 bases agree with TRBD1. Trimming cost V 4 bases and J 2 bases; bases outside gene matches: 3. Germline values: CDR1 SGHRS, CDR2 YFSETQ. The CDR3 is 15 residues long. Written as DNA, the CDR3 is TGCGCCAGCAGCCCGGGGACAGGGGGCAATCAGCCCCAGCATTTT. Amino acid sequence: CASSPGTGGNQPQHF.

This clone was detected only once. J is TRBJ2-3 and V is TRBV20-1; TRBD1 might be the D (5 bases). CDR1 is DFQATT and CDR2 is SNEGSKA in the germline V gene (reference sequence). The ends were cut back, 3 bases at V and 0 bases at J, with 19 bases in the middle. The length of the CDR3 is 17 residues. Here the CDR3 reads CSASQLPQGGSTDTQYF. The CDR3 DNA reads TGCAGTGCTAGTCAGTTGCCGCAGGGTGGGAGCACAGATACGCAGTATTTT.

The chain links TRBV5-1 to TRBJ1-3, with TRBD1 matching 7 bases. The CDR3 spans 16 residues. Germline CDR1 SGHRS, CDR2 YFSETQ. V lost 4 bases and J lost 0; bases outside the gene matches: 7. The CDR3: CASSPGQAYSGNTIYF. CDR3 nucleotides: TGCGCCAGCAGCCCAGGACAGGCTTACTCTGGAAACACCATATATTTT.

The rearrangement links TRBV13 to TRBJ1-3; perhaps TRBD1 as D (6 bases). The germline gives CDR1 PRHDT, CDR2 FYEKMQ (reference sequence). This CDR3 spans 14 amino acids. V dropped 3 bases and J dropped 4 bases, with 10 bases sitting between them. CDR3 sequence reads: CASSFRGLGNTIYF. CDR3 sequence (DNA): TGTGCCAGCAGCTTCAGGGGTCTAGGAAACACCATATATTTT. The full variable domain, rest sourced from reference TRBV13 and TRBJ1-3, is AAGVIQSPRHLIKEKRETATLKCYPIPRHDTVYWYQQGPGQDPQFLISFYEKMQSDKGSIPDRFSAQQFSDYHSELNMSSLELGDSALYFCASSFRGLGNTIYFGEGSWLTVV.